This T cell receptor (beta chain) emerged from a study of T cell changes during pregnancy in multiple sclerosis. The CDR3 loop spans 15 amino acids. The V gene end was trimmed by 2 bases and the J gene end by 9 bases; junction bases not matched to a gene: 8. Germline V gives CDR1 SGHRS, CDR2 YFSETQ. The repertoire was sequenced with immunoSEQ multiplex PCR; TCRdb's copy has only in-frame clones and lacks some. The sample lists around 80,000 clones; 94% were seen once. The sequence was obtained from a female donor in good health, enrolled as a control in a pregnancy study. The chain couples TRBV5-1 to TRBJ2-1, with 10 bases identical to TRBD2. The sample consisted of peripheral blood, taken in the second trimester of pregnancy. The CDR3 nucleotides are TGCGCCAGCAGCTTAGCGGGAGGGTACGCGGGTGAGCAGTTCTTC. Protein sequence: CASSLAGGYAGEQFF.